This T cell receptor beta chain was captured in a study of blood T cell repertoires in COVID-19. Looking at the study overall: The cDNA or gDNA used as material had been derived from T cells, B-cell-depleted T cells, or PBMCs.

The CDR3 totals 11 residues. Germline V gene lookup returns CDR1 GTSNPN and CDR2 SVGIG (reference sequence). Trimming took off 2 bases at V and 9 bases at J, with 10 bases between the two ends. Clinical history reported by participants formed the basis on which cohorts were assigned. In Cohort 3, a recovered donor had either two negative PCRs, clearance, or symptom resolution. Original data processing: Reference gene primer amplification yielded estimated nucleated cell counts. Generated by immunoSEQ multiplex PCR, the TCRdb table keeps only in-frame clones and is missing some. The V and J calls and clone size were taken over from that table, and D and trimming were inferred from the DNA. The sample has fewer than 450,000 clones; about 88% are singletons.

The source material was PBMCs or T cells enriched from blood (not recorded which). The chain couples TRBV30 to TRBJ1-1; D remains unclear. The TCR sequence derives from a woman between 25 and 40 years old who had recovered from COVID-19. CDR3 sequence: CAWSHQRQAFF. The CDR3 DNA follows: TGTGCCTGGAGTCATCAGAGGCAAGCTTTCTTT. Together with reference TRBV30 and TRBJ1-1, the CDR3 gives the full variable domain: SQTIHQWPATLVQPVGSPLSLECTVEGTSNPNLYWYRQAAGRGLQLLFYSVGIGQISSEVPQNLSASRPQDRQFILSSKKLLLSDSGFYLCAWSHQRQAFFGQGTRLTVV.